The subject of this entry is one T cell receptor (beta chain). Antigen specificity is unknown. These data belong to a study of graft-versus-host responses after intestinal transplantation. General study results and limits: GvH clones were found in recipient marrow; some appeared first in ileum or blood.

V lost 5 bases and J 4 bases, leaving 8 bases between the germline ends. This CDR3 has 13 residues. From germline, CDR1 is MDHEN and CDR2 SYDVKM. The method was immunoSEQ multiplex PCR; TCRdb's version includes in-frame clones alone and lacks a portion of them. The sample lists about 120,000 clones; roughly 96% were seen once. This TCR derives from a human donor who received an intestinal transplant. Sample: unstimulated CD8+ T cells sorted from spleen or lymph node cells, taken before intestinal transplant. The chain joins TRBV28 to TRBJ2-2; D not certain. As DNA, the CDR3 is TGTGCCAGCAGTCCCCCCGGCACCGGGGAGCTGTTTTTT. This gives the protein CASSPPGTGELFF.